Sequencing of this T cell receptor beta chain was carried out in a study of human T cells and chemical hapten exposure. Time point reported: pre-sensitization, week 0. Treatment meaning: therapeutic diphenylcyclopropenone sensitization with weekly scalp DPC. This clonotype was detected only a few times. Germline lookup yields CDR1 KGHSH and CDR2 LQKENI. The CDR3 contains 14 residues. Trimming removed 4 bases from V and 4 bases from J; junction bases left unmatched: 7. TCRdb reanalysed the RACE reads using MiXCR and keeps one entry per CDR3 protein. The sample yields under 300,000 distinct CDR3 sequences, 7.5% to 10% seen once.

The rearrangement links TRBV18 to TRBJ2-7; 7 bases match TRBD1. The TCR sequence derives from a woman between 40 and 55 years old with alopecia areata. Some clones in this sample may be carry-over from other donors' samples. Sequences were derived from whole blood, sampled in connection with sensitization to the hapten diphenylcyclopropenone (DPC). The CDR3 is CASSQGAGVYEQYF. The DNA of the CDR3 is TGTGCCAGCTCACAGGGGGCTGGGGTATACGAGCAGTACTTC.